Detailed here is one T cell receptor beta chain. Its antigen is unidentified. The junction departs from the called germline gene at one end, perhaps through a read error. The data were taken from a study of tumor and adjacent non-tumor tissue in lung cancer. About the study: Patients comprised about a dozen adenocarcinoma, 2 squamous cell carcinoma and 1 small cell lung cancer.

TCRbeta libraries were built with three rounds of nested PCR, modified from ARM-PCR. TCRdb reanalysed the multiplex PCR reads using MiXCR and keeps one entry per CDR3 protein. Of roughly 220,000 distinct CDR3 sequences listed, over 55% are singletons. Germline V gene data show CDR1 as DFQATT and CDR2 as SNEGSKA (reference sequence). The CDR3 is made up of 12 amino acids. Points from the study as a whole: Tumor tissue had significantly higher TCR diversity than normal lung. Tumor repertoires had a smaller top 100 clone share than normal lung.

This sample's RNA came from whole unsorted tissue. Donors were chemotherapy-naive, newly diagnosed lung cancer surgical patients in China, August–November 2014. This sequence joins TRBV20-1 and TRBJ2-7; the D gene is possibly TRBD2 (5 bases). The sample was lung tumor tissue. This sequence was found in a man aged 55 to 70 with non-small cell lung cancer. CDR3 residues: CSARRGNYEHYF. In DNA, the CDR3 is TGCAGTGCTAGAAGAGGGAACTACGAGCACTACTTC.